The next 3 T cell receptor beta chains were all read from a single sample in a study of blood T cell repertoires in COVID-19. Repertoires were generated with immunoSEQ multiplex PCR, while TCRdb's copy carries only in-frame clones and drops some. The top ten clones hold approximately 3% of a sample with about 250,000 clones, roughly 90% of them seen once. Source material: PBMCs or T cells enriched from blood (not recorded which). The receptors were sampled from a woman between 45 and 60 years old who had recovered from COVID-19.

The gene calls are TRBV5-4 and TRBJ1-6; 11 bases map to TRBD1. The CDR3 totals 15 residues. The ends lost 4 bases at V and 9 bases at J; junction bases unmatched: 6. Germline lookup yields CDR1 SGHNT and CDR2 YYREEE (reference sequence). In nucleotides, the CDR3 is TGTGCCAGCAGCAAGGACAGGGGGCAGCTTTCACCCCTCCACTTT. This encodes CASSKDRGQLSPLHF.

The J gene is TRBJ2-1, the V gene TRBV3-1 (or the pseudogene TRBV3-2), with 7 positions matching TRBD2. Germline V gives CDR1 LGHDT, CDR2 YNNKEL (reference sequence). The CDR3 spans 16 residues. The V gene end was trimmed by 1 base and the J gene end by 0 bases; junction bases not matched to a gene: 3. Here the CDR3 reads CASSQAGGSSYNEQFF. The CDR3 DNA sequence: TGTGCCAGCAGCCAAGCCGGCGGGAGCTCCTACAATGAGCAGTTCTTC.

The chain has TRBV7-2 and TRBJ1-2, with TRBD1 matching 9 bases. After removal of 2 bases from V and 8 bases from J, the junction contained 12 bases not matched to a gene. This CDR3 region has 16 residues. Germline V gene sequence: CDR1 SGHTA, CDR2 FQGNSA. The CDR3 reads CASSLTRQGVLYGYTF. CDR3 nucleotides: TGTGCCAGCAGCTTAACCCGACAGGGGGTGTTATACGGCTACACCTTC.